This T cell receptor (beta chain) was sequenced in a study of T cells in Graves' hyperthyroidism and ophthalmopathy. Study background: Peripheral blood was taken when the disease was first diagnosed, before any treatment began.

Hyperthyroidism in the patients, aged 18 to 65, was newly diagnosed and under 2 months in duration. TCR beta CDR3 regions were amplified from RNA. HTBI primers drove first-round RT-PCR of the TCR CDR3. TCRdb itself ran the multiplex PCR reads through MiXCR, one entry per CDR3 protein. The profile shows 300,000 to 450,000 distinct CDR3 sequences, about 15% of them singletons. This clonotype has more than one count but fewer than ten. The trim removed 7 bases at V and 6 bases at J, leaving 9 bases unmatched. Germline V gene sequence: CDR1 SNHLY, CDR2 FYNNEI. The CDR3 has 13 amino acids. The TCR originated in a woman aged 55-70 years with Graves' hyperthyroidism. The chain links TRBV2 to TRBJ2-7; 7 nucleotides match TRBD2. Input material: blood. DNA of the CDR3: TGTGCCAGCATCCCCGGGACTACCCTCGAGCAGTACTTC. It yields the protein CASIPGTTLEQYF.